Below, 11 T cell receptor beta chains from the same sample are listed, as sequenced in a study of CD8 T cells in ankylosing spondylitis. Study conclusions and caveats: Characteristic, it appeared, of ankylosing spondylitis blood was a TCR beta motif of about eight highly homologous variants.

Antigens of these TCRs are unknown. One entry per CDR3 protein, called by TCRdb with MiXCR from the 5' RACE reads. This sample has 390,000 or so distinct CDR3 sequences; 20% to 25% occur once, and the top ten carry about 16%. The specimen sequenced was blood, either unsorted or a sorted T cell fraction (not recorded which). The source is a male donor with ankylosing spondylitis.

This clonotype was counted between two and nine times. For the CDR3, the DNA is TGCGCCAGCAGCGTTCTAGGAGAGACCCAGTACTTC. Protein product: CASSVLGETQYF. This rearrangement joins TRBV5-1 to TRBJ2-5; D remains ambiguous. The CDR3 spans 12 residues. Germline CDR1 and CDR2: SGHRS and YFSETQ. Trimming shortened V by 4 bases and J by 4 bases, and 8 bases separated the two germline ends.

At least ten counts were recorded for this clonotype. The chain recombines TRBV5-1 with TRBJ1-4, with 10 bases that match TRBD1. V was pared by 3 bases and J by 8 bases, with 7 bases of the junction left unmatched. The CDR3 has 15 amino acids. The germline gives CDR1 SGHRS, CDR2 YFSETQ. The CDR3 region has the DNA TGCGCCAGCAGCTCCACCGGGACAGGGGCCGAAAAACTGTTTTTT. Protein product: CASSSTGTGAEKLFF.

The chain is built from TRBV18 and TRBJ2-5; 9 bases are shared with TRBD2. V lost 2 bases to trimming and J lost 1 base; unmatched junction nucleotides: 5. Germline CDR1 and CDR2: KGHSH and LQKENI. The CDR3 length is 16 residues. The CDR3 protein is CASSPIISGSQETQYF. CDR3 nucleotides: TGTGCCAGCTCACCAATCATTAGCGGGAGCCAAGAGACCCAGTACTTC. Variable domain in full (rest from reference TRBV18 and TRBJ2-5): NAGVMQNPRHLVRRRGQEARLRCSPMKGHSHVYWYRQLPEEGLKFMVYLQKENIIDESGMPKERFSAEFPKEGPSILRIQQVVRGDSAAYFCASSPIISGSQETQYFGPGTRLLVL.

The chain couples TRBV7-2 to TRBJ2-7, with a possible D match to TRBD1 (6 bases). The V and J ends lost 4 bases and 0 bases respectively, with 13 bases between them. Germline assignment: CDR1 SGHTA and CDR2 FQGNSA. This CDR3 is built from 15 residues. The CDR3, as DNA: TGTGCCAGCAGCTCGAGACAGGCAACCTCCTACGAGCAGTACTTC. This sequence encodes CASSSRQATSYEQYF.

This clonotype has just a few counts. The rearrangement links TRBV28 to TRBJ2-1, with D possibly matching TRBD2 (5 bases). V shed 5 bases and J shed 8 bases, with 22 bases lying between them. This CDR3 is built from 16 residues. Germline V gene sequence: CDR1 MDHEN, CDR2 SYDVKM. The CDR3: CASSRNQASPVDEQFF. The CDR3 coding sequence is TGTGCCAGCAGTCGAAACCAGGCTAGCCCGGTGGATGAGCAGTTCTTC.

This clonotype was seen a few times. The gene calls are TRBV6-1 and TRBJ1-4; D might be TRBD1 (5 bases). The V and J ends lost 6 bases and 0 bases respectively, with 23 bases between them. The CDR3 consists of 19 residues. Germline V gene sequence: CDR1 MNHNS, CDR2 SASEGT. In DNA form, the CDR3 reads TGTGCCAGCAGCCGACCCGGGGCCTTCGCGTCTACAACTAATGAAAAACTGTTTTTT. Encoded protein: CASSRPGAFASTTNEKLFF.

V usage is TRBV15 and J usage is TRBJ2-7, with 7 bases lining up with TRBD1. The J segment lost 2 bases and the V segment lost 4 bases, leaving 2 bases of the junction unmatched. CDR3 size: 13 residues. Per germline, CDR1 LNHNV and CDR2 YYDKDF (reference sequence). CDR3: CATSKTGPYEQYF. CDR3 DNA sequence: TGTGCCACCAGCAAGACAGGGCCCTACGAGCAGTACTTC. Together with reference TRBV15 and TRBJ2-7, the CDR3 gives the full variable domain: DAMVIQNPRYQVTQFGKPVTLSCSQTLNHNVMYWYQQKSSQAPKLLFHYYDKDFNNEADTPDNFQSRRPNTSFCFLDIRSPGLGDTAMYLCATSKTGPYEQYFGPGTRLTVT.

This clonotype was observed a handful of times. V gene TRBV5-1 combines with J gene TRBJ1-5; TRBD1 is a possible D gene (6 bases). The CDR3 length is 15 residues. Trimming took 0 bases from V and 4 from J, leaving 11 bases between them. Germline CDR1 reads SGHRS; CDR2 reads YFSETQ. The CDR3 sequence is CASSLATGANQPQHF. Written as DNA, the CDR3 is TGCGCCAGCAGCTTGGCCACGGGGGCGAATCAGCCCCAGCATTTT.

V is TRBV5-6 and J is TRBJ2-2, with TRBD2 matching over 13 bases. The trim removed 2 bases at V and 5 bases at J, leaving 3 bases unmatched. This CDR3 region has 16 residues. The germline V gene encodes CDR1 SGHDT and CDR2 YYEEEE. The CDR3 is CASSFGLAGATGELFF. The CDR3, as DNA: TGTGCCAGCAGCTTTGGACTAGCGGGAGCTACCGGGGAGCTGTTTTTT.

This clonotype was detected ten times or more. CDR3 amino acids: CASSQMGLGTGELFF. The CDR3 nucleotides are TGTGCCAGCAGCCAGATGGGACTCGGGACCGGGGAGCTGTTTTTT. The V call is TRBV3-1, the J call TRBJ2-2, with a weak D call TRBD2 (6 bases). The CDR3 is 15 amino acids. Germline V lookup: CDR1 LGHDT, CDR2 YNNKEL (reference sequence). V was pared by 3 bases and J by 5 bases, with 13 bases between.

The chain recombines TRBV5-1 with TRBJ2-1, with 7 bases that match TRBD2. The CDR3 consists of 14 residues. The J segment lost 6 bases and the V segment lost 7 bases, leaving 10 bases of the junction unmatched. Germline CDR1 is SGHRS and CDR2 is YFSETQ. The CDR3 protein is CASGAGRHSNEQFF. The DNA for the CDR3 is TGCGCCAGCGGAGCGGGAAGGCATTCCAATGAGCAGTTCTTC. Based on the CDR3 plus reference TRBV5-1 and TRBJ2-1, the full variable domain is KAGVTQTPRYLIKTRGQQVTLSCSPISGHRSVSWYQQTPGQGLQFLFEYFSETQRNKGNFPGRFSGRQFSNSRSEMNVSTLELGDSALYLCASGAGRHSNEQFFGPGTRLTVL.